Following are 27 T cell receptor beta chains from one sample sequenced in a study of shared clonotypes between healthy human individuals. TCRdb keeps only in-frame clones here, not all; method: immunoSEQ multiplex PCR. The sample includes 1.6 million or so clones, 98% of them seen just once. Sequencing used naive CD4+ T cells sorted from blood. The subset: CD45RA+ positively selected. The origin of the receptors is a man aged 30 to 45 in good health.

This clone was recorded only once. The chain combines TRBV11-2 with TRBJ2-4, with 8 bases fitting TRBD1. This CDR3 contains 16 residues. The germline gives CDR1 SGHAT, CDR2 FQNNGV. The V segment lost 6 bases and the J segment 7 bases; nucleotides outside the gene matches: 14. The CDR3 nucleotides read TGTGCCAGCAGTTATTCACAGGGGGGCTTATTGAACATTCAGTACTTC. Amino acids: CASSYSQGGLLNIQYF.

V gene TRBV10-3 combines with J gene TRBJ2-7; D may be TRBD1 (5 bases). Trimming stripped 3 bases from V and 1 base from J, with 10 bases between. From germline, CDR1 is ENHRY and CDR2 SYGVKD. The CDR3 has 14 residues. The CDR3 DNA reads as TGTGCCATCAGTGAACAGGTGGGATCCTACGAGCAGTACTTC. This sequence encodes CAISEQVGSYEQYF.

The CDR3 bases are TGTGCCAGCAAAAATGGACAGGGGGCTCATCAGCCCCAGCATTTT. Its protein product is CASKNGQGAHQPQHF. The chain carries TRBV6-1 and TRBJ1-5; 11 positions agree with TRBD1. The V gene end was trimmed by 7 bases and the J gene end by 5 bases; junction bases not matched to a gene: 7. The CDR3 covers 15 residues. The germline V gene encodes CDR1 MNHNS and CDR2 SASEGT.

CDR3 loop: CASSLATSGDTQYF. In DNA, the CDR3 is TGCGCCAGCAGCTTGGCGACTAGCGGAGATACGCAGTATTTT. The J gene is TRBJ2-3, the V gene TRBV5-1; the match to TRBD2 covers 9 bases. CDR1 SGHRS and CDR2 YFSETQ come from the germline V gene. This CDR3 has 14 residues. The junction had 1 base not matched to a gene; V was cut back by 0 bases and J by 5 bases. The full variable domain, its missing parts supplied by reference TRBV5-1 and TRBJ2-3, is KAGVTQTPRYLIKTRGQQVTLSCSPISGHRSVSWYQQTPGQGLQFLFEYFSETQRNKGNFPGRFSGRQFSNSRSEMNVSTLELGDSALYLCASSLATSGDTQYFGPGTRLTVL.

There are a few counts of this clone. Distinct nucleotide sequences in the sample also encode this CDR3. The V gene is TRBV5-1, the J gene TRBJ2-2; D gene ambiguous. Trimming took off 0 bases at V and 4 bases at J, with 4 bases between the two ends. CDR1 and CDR2 (germline): SGHRS, YFSETQ. This CDR3 is built from 13 residues. The CDR3 bases are TGCGCCAGCAGCTTGGAAGGCACCGGGGAGCTGTTTTTT. Protein sequence: CASSLEGTGELFF.

The chain carries TRBV29-1 and TRBJ1-1; 10 nucleotides agree with TRBD1. The CDR3 is made up of 15 amino acids. CDR1 is SQVTM and CDR2 is ANQGSEA in the germline V gene. V lost 3 bases to trimming and J lost 0 bases; unmatched junction nucleotides: 4. CDR3 nucleotides: TGCAGCGTTGATGGGGACAGGGGAGTGAACACTGAAGCTTTCTTT. This sequence encodes CSVDGDRGVNTEAFF. The full variable domain, completed using reference TRBV29-1 and TRBJ1-1, is SAVISQKPSRDICQRGTSLTIQCQVDSQVTMMFWYRQQPGQSLTLIATANQGSEATYESGFVIDKFPISRPNLTFSTLTVSNMSPEDSSIYLCSVDGDRGVNTEAFFGQGTRLTVV.

The chain is built from TRBV6-1 and TRBJ2-1; the D is unclear. Per the germline V gene, CDR1 is MNHNS and CDR2 is SASEGT. CDR3 size: 14 residues. V lost 5 bases and J 7 bases, leaving 15 bases between the germline ends. CDR3: CASSSVGLVNEQFF. The CDR3, as DNA: TGTGCCAGCAGTTCGGTCGGGTTGGTGAATGAGCAGTTCTTC.

The V call is TRBV11-3, the J call TRBJ2-2; no clear D gene. Germline V lookup: CDR1 SGHNT, CDR2 YENEEA. Trimming shortened V by 0 bases and J by 7 bases, and 9 bases separated the two germline ends. The CDR3 consists of 14 residues. The chain's CDR3 is CASSLDHRVGELFF. The CDR3 DNA reads TGTGCCAGCAGCTTAGATCATAGAGTCGGGGAGCTGTTTTTT.

V usage is TRBV5-8 and J usage is TRBJ2-3; tentatively, D is TRBD1 (5 bases). The ends were cut back, 4 bases at V and 0 bases at J, with 9 bases in the middle. Germline V gene sequence: CDR1 SGHTS, CDR2 YDEGEE. The length of the CDR3 is 14 residues. The CDR3 here is CASSLQGSTDTQYF. For the CDR3, the DNA is TGTGCCAGCAGCCTCCAGGGTAGCACAGATACGCAGTATTTT. The variable domain in full, completed from reference TRBV5-8 and TRBJ2-3, reads EAGVTQSPTHLIKTRGQQATLRCSPISGHTSVYWYQQALGLGLQFLLWYDEGEERNRGNFPPRFSGRQFPNYSSELNVNALELEDSALYLCASSLQGSTDTQYFGPGTRLTVL.

V gene TRBV6-1 combines with J gene TRBJ1-2; no clear D gene. CDR3 length equals 11 residues. Germline V gene lookup returns CDR1 MNHNS and CDR2 SASEGT. Trimming took 4 bases from V and 9 from J, leaving 9 bases between them. The CDR3 DNA is TGTGCCAGCAGTGCTGCAGGTCGCTACACCTTC. This gives the protein CASSAAGRYTF.

The rearrangement uses TRBV7-6 and TRBJ2-3, with TRBD2 identical over 11 bases. This CDR3 spans 16 amino acids. With 3 bases clipped from V and 2 bases from J, the junction kept 4 bases outside the gene matches. The germline V gene encodes CDR1 SGHVS and CDR2 FNYEAQ. CDR3 protein: CASSFIAGGDTDTQYF. In DNA, the CDR3 is TGTGCCAGCAGCTTCATAGCGGGAGGGGACACAGATACGCAGTATTTT.

This chain joins TRBV5-1 and TRBJ1-3, with a weak D call TRBD1 (5 bases). This CDR3 spans 15 amino acids. The germline V gene has CDR1 SGHRS and CDR2 YFSETQ. V shed 3 bases and J shed 0 bases, with 10 bases lying between them. The CDR3 here is CASSSGALSGNTIYF. The CDR3 bases are TGCGCCAGCAGCTCTGGGGCGCTCTCTGGAAACACCATATATTTT.

V gene TRBV18 combines with J gene TRBJ2-7; 7 bases agree with TRBD1. CDR1 and CDR2 (germline): KGHSH, LQKENI. Losses at the gene ends were 3 bases for V and 5 bases for J; bases not matched to a gene: 10. The CDR3 runs 15 residues. The CDR3 nucleotides are TGTGCCAGCTCACCGACAGGGTGGGACGGCCACGAGCAGTACTTC. This translates into CASSPTGWDGHEQYF.

The chain couples TRBV5-1 to TRBJ1-4; weak D call: TRBD1 (6 bases). Germline values: CDR1 SGHRS, CDR2 YFSETQ. This CDR3 has 15 amino acids. The germline V and J ends were trimmed by 0 bases and 7 bases, with 13 bases remaining between them. The CDR3 is CASSLDGTRGEKLFF. In DNA, the CDR3 is TGCGCCAGCAGCTTGGATGGCACCAGGGGTGAAAAACTGTTTTTT. The full variable domain, completed using reference TRBV5-1 and TRBJ1-4, is KAGVTQTPRYLIKTRGQQVTLSCSPISGHRSVSWYQQTPGQGLQFLFEYFSETQRNKGNFPGRFSGRQFSNSRSEMNVSTLELGDSALYLCASSLDGTRGEKLFFGSGTQLSVL.

V usage is TRBV9 and J usage is TRBJ1-2, with 11 positions matching TRBD1. CDR3 length: 17 amino acids. The V gene's germline CDR1 is SGDLS and CDR2 YYNGEE. The V segment lost 2 bases and the J segment 5 bases; nucleotides outside the gene matches: 11. The CDR3 loop reads CASSVGTGGTLIYGYTF. The CDR3 region has the DNA TGTGCCAGCAGCGTGGGGACAGGGGGAACCCTAATTTATGGCTACACCTTC. Looking up the rest from reference TRBV9 and TRBJ1-2 gives the full variable domain: DSGVTQTPKHLITATGQRVTLRCSPRSGDLSVYWYQQSLDQGLQFLIQYYNGEERAKGNILERFSAQQFPDLHSELNLSSLELGDSALYFCASSVGTGGTLIYGYTFGSGTRLTVV.

The rearrangement uses TRBV13 and TRBJ2-3; no reliable D call. The V end lost 5 bases, the J end lost 0 bases, and 12 bases lay between the germline ends. The germline V gene has CDR1 PRHDT and CDR2 FYEKMQ (reference sequence). The CDR3 totals 15 residues. CDR3 coding DNA: TGTGCCAGCAGCCAAATGGCACCAAGCACAGATACGCAGTATTTT. Translated: CASSQMAPSTDTQYF. Complete variable domain (other parts from reference TRBV13 and TRBJ2-3): AAGVIQSPRHLIKEKRETATLKCYPIPRHDTVYWYQQGPGQDPQFLISFYEKMQSDKGSIPDRFSAQQFSDYHSELNMSSLELGDSALYFCASSQMAPSTDTQYFGPGTRLTVL.

The rearrangement joins TRBV7-6 to TRBJ2-7; a possible D gene is TRBD2 (6 bases). The CDR3 spans 17 residues. Trimming shortened V by 1 base and J by 1 base, and 17 bases separated the two germline ends. Germline loops: CDR1 SGHVS, CDR2 FNYEAQ. Written as DNA, the CDR3 is TGTGCCAGCAGCTTAGTAACATCCGACAGCGGGTCCTACGAGCAGTACTTC. This sequence encodes CASSLVTSDSGSYEQYF.

The V and J genes are TRBV6-5 and TRBJ2-3, with 7 bases lining up with TRBD1. CDR1 is MNHEY and CDR2 is SVGAGI in the germline V gene. CDR3 length: 15 amino acids. V was pared by 3 bases and J by 4 bases, with 7 bases of the junction left unmatched. The CDR3 DNA is TGTGCCAGCAGTTATGAAGGCAGGGGGTCAGATACGCAGTATTTT. Encoded protein: CASSYEGRGSDTQYF.

The chain links TRBV18 to TRBJ2-7; 10 positions match TRBD1. Trimming at V came to 5 bases and at J to 4 bases, leaving 5 bases not matched to a gene. The CDR3 contains 14 residues. Germline V gene lookup returns CDR1 KGHSH and CDR2 LQKENI. As DNA, the CDR3 is TGTGCCAGCTCAAAGCCGGGACAGGGGTACGAGCAGTACTTC. It encodes CASSKPGQGYEQYF.

The chain joins TRBV19 to TRBJ1-5, with unresolved D. CDR3 length equals 15 residues. From germline, CDR1 is LNHDA and CDR2 SQIVND (reference sequence). Between the trimmed V and J ends, which lost 5 bases and 0 bases, there was a span of 11 bases. CDR3 sequence: CASSPSQLSNQPQHF. The CDR3 DNA is TGTGCCAGTAGTCCCAGCCAGCTTAGCAATCAGCCCCAGCATTTT.

The chain has TRBV5-1 and TRBJ1-2; 9 nucleotides match TRBD1. The germline CDR1 and CDR2 sequences are SGHRS and YFSETQ. The CDR3 is 15 amino acids. V was pared by 4 bases and J by 11 bases, with 15 bases of the junction left unmatched. In nucleotides, the CDR3 is TGCGCCAGCAGCCCGGGACAGGGTTTTCTCGCGGGTTACACCTTC. The encoded protein is CASSPGQGFLAGYTF.

This sequence joins TRBV5-1 and TRBJ1-1; maybe TRBD1 (5 bases). From germline, CDR1 is SGHRS and CDR2 YFSETQ. The ends were cut back, 4 bases at V and 6 bases at J, with 13 bases in the middle. CDR3 length: 13 amino acids. The CDR3 loop is CASSKVGTPEAFF. The CDR3, as DNA: TGCGCCAGCAGCAAAGTCGGGACCCCTGAAGCTTTCTTT.

The rearrangement links TRBV18 to TRBJ1-3; D uncertain. Trimming removed 4 bases from V and 0 bases from J, with 10 bases in between. CDR1 KGHSH and CDR2 LQKENI come from the germline V gene. CDR3 size: 15 residues. CDR3 sequence (DNA): TGTGCCAGCTCACTTATGAAGGACTCTGGAAACACCATATATTTT. Translated, it gives CASSLMKDSGNTIYF.

The CDR3 DNA sequence: TGCGCCAGCAGCGCACGCCAGCAGAACACTGAAGCTTTCTTT. As protein: CASSARQQNTEAFF. V gene TRBV4-1 combines with J gene TRBJ1-1; D unresolved. The CDR3 is 14 amino acids. Trimming took off 5 bases at V and 1 base at J, with 11 bases between the two ends. Germline-derived CDR1 and CDR2 are MGHRA and YSYEKL.

CDR3 in DNA: TGTGCCAGCAGCCGCGGGACTAGCGGGAGCAAGATCGATACGCAGTATTTT. It is translated as CASSRGTSGSKIDTQYF. The chain has TRBV11-1 and TRBJ2-3; 14 bases line up with TRBD2. The length of the CDR3 is 17 residues. CDR1 is SGHAT, CDR2 FQDESV, per germline (reference sequence). V gave up 5 bases and J gave up 6 bases; unmatched junction bases: 10. Looking up the rest from reference TRBV11-1 and TRBJ2-3 gives the full variable domain: EAEVAQSPRYKITEKSQAVAFWCDPISGHATLYWYRQILGQGPELLVQFQDESVVDDSQLPKDRFSAERLKGVDSTLKIQPAELGDSAMYLCASSRGTSGSKIDTQYFGPGTRLTVL.

This chain connects TRBV7-3 to TRBJ2-5; TRBD2 matches at 7 bases. Germline values: CDR1 SGHTA, CDR2 FQGTGA. CDR3 length equals 14 residues. V shed 5 bases and J 7 bases; nucleotides not matched to a gene: 10. CDR3 region: CASSPPGGAGTQYF. The CDR3 nucleotides read TGTGCCAGCAGCCCACCGGGAGGAGCGGGGACCCAGTACTTC.

This clone was observed a single time. The V call is TRBV5-4, the J call TRBJ2-2, with D possibly TRBD1 on 5 matching bases. This CDR3 is built from 16 residues. Deletions cut 0 bases from V and 6 bases from J, with 15 bases between. Germline V gene lookup returns CDR1 SGHNT and CDR2 YYREEE (reference sequence). CDR3 region: CASSLGFQGTAGELFF. The CDR3 DNA is TGTGCCAGCAGCTTGGGGTTTCAGGGAACGGCCGGGGAGCTGTTTTTT.